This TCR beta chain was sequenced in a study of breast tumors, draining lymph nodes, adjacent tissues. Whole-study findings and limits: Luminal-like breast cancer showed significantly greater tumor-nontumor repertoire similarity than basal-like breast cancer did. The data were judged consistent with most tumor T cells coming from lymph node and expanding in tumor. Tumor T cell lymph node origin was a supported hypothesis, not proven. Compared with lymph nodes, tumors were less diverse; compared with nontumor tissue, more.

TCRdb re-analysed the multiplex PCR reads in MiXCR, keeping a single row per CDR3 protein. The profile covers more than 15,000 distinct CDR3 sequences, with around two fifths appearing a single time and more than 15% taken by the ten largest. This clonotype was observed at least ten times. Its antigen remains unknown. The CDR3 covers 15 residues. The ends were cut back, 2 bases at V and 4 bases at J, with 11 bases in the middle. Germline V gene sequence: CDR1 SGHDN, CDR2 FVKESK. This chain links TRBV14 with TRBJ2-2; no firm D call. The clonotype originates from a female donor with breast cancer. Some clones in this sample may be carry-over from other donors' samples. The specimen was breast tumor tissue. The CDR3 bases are TGTGCCAGCAGCCAACTACAGAGGTTCACCGGGGAGCTGTTTTTT. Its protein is CASSQLQRFTGELFF.